The clone carrying this T cell receptor (beta chain) was seen a single time. Sequencing used immunoSEQ multiplex PCR; TCRdb keeps in-frame clones, though not all of them. The table records around 100,000 clones, about 90% of them present only once. The source of the sample is a study of T cell changes during pregnancy in multiple sclerosis. The V gene lost 0 bases and the J gene lost 3 bases, with 12 bases spanning the gap. CDR3 length: 15 residues. Germline CDR1 is SGDLS and CDR2 is YYNGEE. The sequence came from a female donor with multiple sclerosis, enrolled in a pregnancy study. The chain links TRBV9 to TRBJ1-2; possibly TRBD1 for D (5 bases). This material consisted of peripheral blood, taken in the third trimester of pregnancy. CDR3 nucleotide sequence: TGTGCCAGCAGCGTAGTCCCAGGGTCGGACTATGGCTACACCTTC. Translation gives CASSVVPGSDYGYTF.